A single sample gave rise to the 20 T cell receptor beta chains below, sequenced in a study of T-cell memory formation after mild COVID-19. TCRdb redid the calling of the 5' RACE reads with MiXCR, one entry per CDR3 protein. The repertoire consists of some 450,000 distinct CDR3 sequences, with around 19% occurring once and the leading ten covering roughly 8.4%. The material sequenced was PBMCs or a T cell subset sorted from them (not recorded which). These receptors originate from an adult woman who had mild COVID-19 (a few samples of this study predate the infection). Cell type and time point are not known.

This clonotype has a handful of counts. CDR3 bases: TGTGCCAGCAGTTTCCCCTCGGACAGGGGGAACACTGAAGCTTTCTTT. It translates to CASSFPSDRGNTEAFF. V gene TRBV12-3 or TRBV12-4 combines with J gene TRBJ1-1, with 9 bases matching TRBD1. The CDR3 runs 16 residues. J lost 1 base, V lost 3 bases, and 6 bases had no gene match.

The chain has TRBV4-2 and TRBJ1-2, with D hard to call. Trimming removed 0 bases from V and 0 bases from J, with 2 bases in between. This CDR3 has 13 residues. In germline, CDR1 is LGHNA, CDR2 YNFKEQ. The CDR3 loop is CASSQDTNYGYTF. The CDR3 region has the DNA TGTGCCAGCAGCCAAGATACTAACTATGGCTACACCTTC.

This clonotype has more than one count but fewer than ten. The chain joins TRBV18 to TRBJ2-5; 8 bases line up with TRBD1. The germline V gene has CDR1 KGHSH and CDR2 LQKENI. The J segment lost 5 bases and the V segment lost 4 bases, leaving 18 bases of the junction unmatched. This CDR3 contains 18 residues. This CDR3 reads CASSLRHRGQGQVETQYF. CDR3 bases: TGTGCCAGCTCACTCCGCCACCGAGGACAGGGTCAAGTGGAGACCCAGTACTTC.

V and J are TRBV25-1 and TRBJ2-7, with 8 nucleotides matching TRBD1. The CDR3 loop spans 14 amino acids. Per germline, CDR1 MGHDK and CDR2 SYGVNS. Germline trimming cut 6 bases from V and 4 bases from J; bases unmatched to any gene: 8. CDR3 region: CASRSRTGLYEQYF. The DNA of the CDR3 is TGTGCCAGCAGATCTCGGACAGGGCTTTACGAGCAGTACTTC.

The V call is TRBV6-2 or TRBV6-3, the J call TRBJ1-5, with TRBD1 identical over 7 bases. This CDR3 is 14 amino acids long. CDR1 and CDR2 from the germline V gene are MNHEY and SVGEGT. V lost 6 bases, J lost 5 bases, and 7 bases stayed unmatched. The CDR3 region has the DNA TGTGCCAGCAGGGCAGGACAGGAATATCAGCCCCAGCATTTT. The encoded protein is CASRAGQEYQPQHF.

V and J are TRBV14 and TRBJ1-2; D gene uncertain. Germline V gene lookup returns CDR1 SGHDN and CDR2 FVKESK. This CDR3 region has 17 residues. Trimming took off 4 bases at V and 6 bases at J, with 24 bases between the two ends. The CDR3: CASSPGGLRQLGHGYTF. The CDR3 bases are TGTGCCAGCAGCCCTGGTGGGTTAAGGCAGCTTGGCCATGGCTACACCTTC.

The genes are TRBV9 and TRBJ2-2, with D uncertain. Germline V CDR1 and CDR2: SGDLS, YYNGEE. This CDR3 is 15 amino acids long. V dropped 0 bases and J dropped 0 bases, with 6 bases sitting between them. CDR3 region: CASSVVAANTGELFF. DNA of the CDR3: TGTGCCAGCAGCGTAGTTGCGGCGAACACCGGGGAGCTGTTTTTT.

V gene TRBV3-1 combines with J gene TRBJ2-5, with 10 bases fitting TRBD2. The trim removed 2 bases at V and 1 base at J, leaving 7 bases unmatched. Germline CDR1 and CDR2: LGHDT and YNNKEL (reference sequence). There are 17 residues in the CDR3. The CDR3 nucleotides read TGTGCCAGCAGCCAACGCGAGAGCGGGGGGGCCCAAGAGACCCAGTACTTC. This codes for CASSQRESGGAQETQYF.

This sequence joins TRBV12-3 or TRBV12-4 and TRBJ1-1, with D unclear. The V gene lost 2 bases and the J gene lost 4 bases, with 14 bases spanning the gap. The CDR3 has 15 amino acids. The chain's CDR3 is CASSLSMQATTEAFF. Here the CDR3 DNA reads TGTGCCAGCAGTTTAAGTATGCAGGCGACCACTGAAGCTTTCTTT.

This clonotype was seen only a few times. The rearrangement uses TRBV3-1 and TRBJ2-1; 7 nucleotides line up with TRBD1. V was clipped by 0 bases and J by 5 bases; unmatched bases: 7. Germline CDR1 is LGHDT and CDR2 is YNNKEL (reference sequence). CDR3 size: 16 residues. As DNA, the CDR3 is TGTGCCAGCAGCCAAGACCTCGACAGGGACAACAATGAGCAGTTCTTC. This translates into CASSQDLDRDNNEQFF.

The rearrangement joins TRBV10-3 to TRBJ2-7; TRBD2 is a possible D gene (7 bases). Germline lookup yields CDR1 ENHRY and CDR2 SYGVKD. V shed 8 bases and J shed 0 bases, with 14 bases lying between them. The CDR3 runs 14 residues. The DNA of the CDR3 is TGTGCCATCGGGAGCGGGACAACCTCCTACGAGCAGTACTTC. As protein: CAIGSGTTSYEQYF.

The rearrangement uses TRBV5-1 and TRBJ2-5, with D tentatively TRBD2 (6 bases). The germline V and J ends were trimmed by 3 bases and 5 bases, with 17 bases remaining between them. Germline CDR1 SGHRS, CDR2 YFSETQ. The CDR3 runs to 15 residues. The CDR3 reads CASSSGLLPRETQYF. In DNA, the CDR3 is TGCGCCAGCAGCTCGGGACTTCTCCCAAGGGAGACCCAGTACTTC.

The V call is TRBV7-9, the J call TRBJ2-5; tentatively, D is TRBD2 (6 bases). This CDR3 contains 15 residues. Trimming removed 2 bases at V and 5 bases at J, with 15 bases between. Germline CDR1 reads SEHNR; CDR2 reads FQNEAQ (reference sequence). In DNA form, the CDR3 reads TGTGCCAGCAGCTTAACGGGTAACCTAGCGGAGACCCAGTACTTC. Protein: CASSLTGNLAETQYF.

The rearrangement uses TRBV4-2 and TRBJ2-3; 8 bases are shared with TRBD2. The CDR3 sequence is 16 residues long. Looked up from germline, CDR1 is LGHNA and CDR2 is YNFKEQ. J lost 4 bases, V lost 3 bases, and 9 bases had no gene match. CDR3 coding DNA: TGTGCCAGCAGCCAGAGGACTAGCAAGCTGGCAGATACGCAGTATTTT. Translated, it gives CASSQRTSKLADTQYF.

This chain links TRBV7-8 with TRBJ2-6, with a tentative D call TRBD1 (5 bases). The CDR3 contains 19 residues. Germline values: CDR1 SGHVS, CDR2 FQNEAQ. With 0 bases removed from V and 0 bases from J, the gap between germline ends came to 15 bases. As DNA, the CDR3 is TGTGCCAGCAGCTTAGCGAGCACAGGTTTTTCCTCTGGGGCCAACGTCCTGACTTTC. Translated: CASSLASTGFSSGANVLTF.

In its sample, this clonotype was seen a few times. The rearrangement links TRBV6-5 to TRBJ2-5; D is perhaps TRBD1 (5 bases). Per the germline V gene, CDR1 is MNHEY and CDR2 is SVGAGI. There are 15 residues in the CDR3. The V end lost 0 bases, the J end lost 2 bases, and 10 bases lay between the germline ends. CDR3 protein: CASSYSWGPQETQYF. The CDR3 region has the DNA TGTGCCAGCAGTTACTCGTGGGGCCCACAAGAGACCCAGTACTTC.

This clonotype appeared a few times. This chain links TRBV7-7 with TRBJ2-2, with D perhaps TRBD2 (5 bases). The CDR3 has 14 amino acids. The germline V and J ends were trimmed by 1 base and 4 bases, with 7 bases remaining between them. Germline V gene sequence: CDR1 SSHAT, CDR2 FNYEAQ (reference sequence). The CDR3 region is CASSLGTFTGELFF. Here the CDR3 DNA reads TGTGCCAGCAGCTTAGGGACTTTCACCGGGGAGCTGTTTTTT.

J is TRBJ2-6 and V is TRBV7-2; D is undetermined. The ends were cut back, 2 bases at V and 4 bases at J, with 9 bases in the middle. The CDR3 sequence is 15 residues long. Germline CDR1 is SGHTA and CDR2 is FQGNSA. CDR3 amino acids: CASSLIYPGANVLTF. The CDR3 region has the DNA TGTGCCAGCAGCTTAATCTATCCCGGGGCCAACGTCCTGACTTTC.

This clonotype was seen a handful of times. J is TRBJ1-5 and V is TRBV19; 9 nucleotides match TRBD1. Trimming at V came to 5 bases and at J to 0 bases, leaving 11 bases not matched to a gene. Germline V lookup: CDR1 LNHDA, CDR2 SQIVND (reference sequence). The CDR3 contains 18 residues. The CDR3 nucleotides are TGTGCCAGTAGTGTGACCGGGACAGGGATTAATAGCAATCAGCCCCAGCATTTT. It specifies CASSVTGTGINSNQPQHF.

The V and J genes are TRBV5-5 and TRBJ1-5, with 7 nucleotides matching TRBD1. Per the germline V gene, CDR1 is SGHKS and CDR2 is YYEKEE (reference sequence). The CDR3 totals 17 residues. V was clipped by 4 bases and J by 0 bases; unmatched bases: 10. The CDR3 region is CASSPMGGDSSNQPQHF. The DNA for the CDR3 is TGTGCCAGCAGCCCTATGGGAGGGGACAGTAGCAATCAGCCCCAGCATTTT.